These T cell receptor beta chains were read from a single sample in a study of T cells in Graves' hyperthyroidism and ophthalmopathy. TCRdb re-called the multiplex PCR reads through MiXCR, storing one row per CDR3 protein. The sample includes about 560,000 distinct CDR3 sequences, approximately 15% of them seen just once. Material: blood. Receptors originate from a woman younger than 30 with Graves' hyperthyroidism. The CDR3 runs from the conserved cysteine through the conserved F or W. Each record gives: clone size, V gene, J gene, D gene, CDR3 DNA, CDR3 protein. A D gene is named only where the DNA matches it firmly. For some rows the clone size is stated as once, few or many, or as a class when expanded; others skip it.

clone_size: few
v_call: TRBV4-3
j_call: TRBJ2-3
d_call: TRBD1
cdr3_nt: TGCGCCAGCAGCCAAGTCTTACAGGGGGCTTGGGATACGCAGTATTTT
cdr3_aa: CASSQVLQGAWDTQYF

clone_size: few
v_call: TRBV2
j_call: TRBJ1-5
d_call: NA
cdr3_nt: TGTGCCAGCAGCCTACAGGGATTGAGCAATCAGCCCCAGCATTTT
cdr3_aa: CASSLQGLSNQPQHF

clone_size: many
v_call: TRBV4-1
j_call: TRBJ1-5
d_call: NA
cdr3_nt: TGCGCCAGCAGCCAGGAAAACAGCTTCAATCAGCCCCAGCATTTT
cdr3_aa: CASSQENSFNQPQHF

clone_size: few
v_call: TRBV28
j_call: TRBJ1-2
d_call: TRBD1
cdr3_nt: TGTGCCAGCAGCCTAGATGAGACAGGGGGCGCGATATTTCAGGGCTACACCTTC
cdr3_aa: CASSLDETGGAIFQGYTF

clone_size: NA
v_call: TRBV24-1
j_call: TRBJ1-2
d_call: NA
cdr3_nt: TGTGCCCCCTCGAGACGGGACTATGGCTACACCTTC
cdr3_aa: CAPSRRDYGYTF

clone_size: NA
v_call: TRBV5-6
j_call: TRBJ1-1
d_call: NA
cdr3_nt: TGTGCCAGCAGTCCCCCTCTTGGGGACACTGAAGCTTTCTTT
cdr3_aa: CASSPPLGDTEAFF

clone_size: many
v_call: TRBV13
j_call: TRBJ1-2
d_call: NA
cdr3_nt: TGTGCCAGCAGCTTTTTTTTGTACGGCTACACCTTC
cdr3_aa: CASSFFLYGYTF

clone_size: few
v_call: TRBV7-2
j_call: TRBJ1-2
d_call: NA
cdr3_nt: TGTGCCAGCAGCTCCTCTGTATATACCAGCTATGGCTACACCTTC
cdr3_aa: CASSSSVYTSYGYTF

clone_size: many
v_call: TRBV6-1
j_call: TRBJ2-3
d_call: TRBD2
cdr3_nt: TGTGCCAGCAGTGCTAGCGGGGGGAGGCTAGATACGCAGTATTTT
cdr3_aa: CASSASGGRLDTQYF

clone_size: NA
v_call: TRBV6-5
j_call: TRBJ2-1
d_call: TRBD2
cdr3_nt: TGTGCCAGCAGTTATTCCAGCGGGGGGGGTGATGAGCAGTTCTTC
cdr3_aa: CASSYSSGGGDEQFF

clone_size: many
v_call: TRBV7-8
j_call: TRBJ2-1
d_call: TRBD1
cdr3_nt: TGTGCCAGCAGCCACGGGGACAGGGGTTCCGATGAGCAGTTCTTC
cdr3_aa: CASSHGDRGSDEQFF

clone_size: many
v_call: TRBV2
j_call: TRBJ1-5
d_call: NA
cdr3_nt: TGTGCCAGCAGTGACTTGAATCAGCCCCAGCATTTT
cdr3_aa: CASSDLNQPQHF

clone_size: many
v_call: TRBV28
j_call: TRBJ2-3
d_call: TRBD2
cdr3_nt: TGTGCCAGCAGTCCCAGCGGGAGGAGGGCGGCAGATACGCAGTATTTT
cdr3_aa: CASSPSGRRAADTQYF

clone_size: many
v_call: TRBV5-1
j_call: TRBJ2-7
d_call: TRBD1
cdr3_nt: TGTGCCAGCAGTCTGGACAGGGGGCCCTACGAGCAGTACTTC
cdr3_aa: CASSLDRGPYEQYF

clone_size: NA
v_call: TRBV20-1
j_call: TRBJ2-1
d_call: TRBD2
cdr3_nt: TGCAGTGCTAGAGTCCGGGGACTAGCGGGAGTCCTACGGGGCAATGAGCAGTTCTTC
cdr3_aa: CSARVRGLAGVLRGNEQFF

clone_size: few
v_call: TRBV5-6
j_call: TRBJ1-2
d_call: NA
cdr3_nt: TGTGCCAGCAGCTGGACGGAGAGGGGAGCTCCGTATGGCTACACCTTC
cdr3_aa: CASSWTERGAPYGYTF

clone_size: many
v_call: TRBV20-1
j_call: TRBJ2-5
d_call: TRBD2
cdr3_nt: TGCAGTGCTAGCCCCTTACTAGCGGGAGCGGGGACCCAGTACTTC
cdr3_aa: CSASPLLAGAGTQYF

clone_size: few
v_call: TRBV12-3/TRBV12-4
j_call: TRBJ2-1
d_call: NA
cdr3_nt: TGTGCCAGCAGTTTGGTACACCTGAGGGCCTACAATGAGCAGTTCTTC
cdr3_aa: CASSLVHLRAYNEQFF

clone_size: many
v_call: TRBV7-2
j_call: TRBJ2-5
d_call: NA
cdr3_nt: TGTGCCAGCAGCTCGTCAAGGTCGGAGTACGGGTACCGCCAAGAGACCCAGTACTTC
cdr3_aa: CASSSSRSEYGYRQETQYF

clone_size: many
v_call: TRBV2
j_call: TRBJ2-1
d_call: NA
cdr3_nt: TGTGCCAGCAGTGAAGCCTATCGTCGTGAGCAGTTCTTC
cdr3_aa: CASSEAYRREQFF

clone_size: few
v_call: TRBV6-1
j_call: TRBJ2-6
d_call: NA
cdr3_nt: TGTGCCAGCAGAATTCTGGACAGCATCTCTGGGGCCAACGTCCTGACTTTC
cdr3_aa: CASRILDSISGANVLTF

clone_size: NA
v_call: TRBV13
j_call: TRBJ2-5
d_call: TRBD1
cdr3_nt: TGCGCCAGCAGCCCCGACAGGGGCTCCCAAGAGACCCAGTACTTC
cdr3_aa: CASSPDRGSQETQYF

clone_size: NA
v_call: TRBV6-1
j_call: TRBJ2-5
d_call: TRBD2
cdr3_nt: TGTGCCAGCAGTGACTGGGGACTAGCGGGACAAGAGACCCAGTACTTC
cdr3_aa: CASSDWGLAGQETQYF

clone_size: NA
v_call: TRBV11-2
j_call: TRBJ1-3
d_call: TRBD1
cdr3_nt: TGTGCCAGCAGCTTCTTAGGACAGGGCTCTGGAAACACCATATATTTT
cdr3_aa: CASSFLGQGSGNTIYF

clone_size: NA
v_call: TRBV4-1
j_call: TRBJ2-2
d_call: TRBD2
cdr3_nt: TGCGCCAGCAGCCAAGCTAGCGGGAAGGCCGGGGAGCTGTTTTTT
cdr3_aa: CASSQASGKAGELFF

clone_size: NA
v_call: TRBV10-3
j_call: TRBJ1-5
d_call: NA
cdr3_nt: TGTGCCATCAGTGGGGGATCGGGCAATCAGCCCCAGCATTTT
cdr3_aa: CAISGGSGNQPQHF

clone_size: NA
v_call: TRBV5-1
j_call: TRBJ1-4
d_call: NA
cdr3_nt: TGCGCCAGCAGCCGACAGTTATCCGAAAAACTGTTTTTT
cdr3_aa: CASSRQLSEKLFF

clone_size: NA
v_call: TRBV12-3/TRBV12-4
j_call: TRBJ2-2
d_call: NA
cdr3_nt: TGTGCCAGCAGTGCAGGGAATCGTGCCGGGGAGCTGTTTTTT
cdr3_aa: CASSAGNRAGELFF